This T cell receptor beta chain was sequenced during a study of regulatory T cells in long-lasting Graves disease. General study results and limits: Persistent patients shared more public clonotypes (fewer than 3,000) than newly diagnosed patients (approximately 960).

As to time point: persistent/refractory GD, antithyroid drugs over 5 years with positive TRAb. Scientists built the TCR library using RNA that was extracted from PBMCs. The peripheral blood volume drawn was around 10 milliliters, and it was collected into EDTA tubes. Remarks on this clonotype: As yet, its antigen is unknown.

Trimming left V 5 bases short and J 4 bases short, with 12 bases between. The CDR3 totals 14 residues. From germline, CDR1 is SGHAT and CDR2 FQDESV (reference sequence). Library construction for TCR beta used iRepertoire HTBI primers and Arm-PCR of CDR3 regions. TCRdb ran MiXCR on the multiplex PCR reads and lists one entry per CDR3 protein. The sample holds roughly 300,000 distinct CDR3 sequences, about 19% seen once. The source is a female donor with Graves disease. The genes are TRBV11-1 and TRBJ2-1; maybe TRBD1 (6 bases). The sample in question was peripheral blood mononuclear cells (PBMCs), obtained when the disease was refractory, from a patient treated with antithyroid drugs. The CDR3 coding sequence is TGTGCCAGCAGCGGCAATACAGGGTACAATGAGCAGTTCTTC. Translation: CASSGNTGYNEQFF. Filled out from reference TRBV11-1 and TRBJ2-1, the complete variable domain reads EAEVAQSPRYKITEKSQAVAFWCDPISGHATLYWYRQILGQGPELLVQFQDESVVDDSQLPKDRFSAERLKGVDSTLKIQPAELGDSAMYLCASSGNTGYNEQFFGPGTRLTVL.